The clone carrying this T cell receptor (beta chain) was recorded a few times. Its specificity is not known. This record belongs to a study of T-cell reconstitution after alpha-beta-depleted transplantation in children. Study results and limitations: At one year after transplant, newly produced T cells mostly accounted for T-cell counts and diversity. Reports say that about two months after transplant, the alpha-beta T cells came out of several hundred graft clones that had expanded. TCRbeta diversity was high at day 60 in some patients (a result of surviving recipient T cells and thymic progenitors).

Preparation of the TCRbeta library involved a method that used unique molecular identifiers. A single record per CDR3 protein comes from TCRdb applying MiXCR to the PCR reads. The sample lists 750,000 to 950,000 distinct CDR3 sequences, 16% occurring once. The specimen comprised PBMCs, mostly from graft donor cells, sampled 360 days after TCRalphabeta/CD19-depleted stem cell transplant. The sequence came from a male patient between 5 and 17 years old who had a stem cell transplant for acute lymphoblastic leukemia, so the T cells may come from the graft donor.

The CDR3 is CATAPHPRLSGNTIYF. CDR3 sequence (DNA): TGTGCCACCGCACCCCACCCGCGGCTCTCTGGAAACACCATATATTTT. The rearrangement joins TRBV7-3 to TRBJ1-3; D not resolved. Trimming took 10 bases from V and 0 from J, leaving 19 bases between them. CDR1 is SGHTA, CDR2 FQGTGA, per germline. The CDR3 has 16 amino acids. Looking up the rest from reference TRBV7-3 and TRBJ1-3 gives the full variable domain: GAGVSQTPSNKVTEKGKYVELRCDPISGHTALYWYRQSLGQGPEFLIYFQGTGAADDSGLPNDRFFAVRPEGSVSTLKIQRTERGDSAVYLCATAPHPRLSGNTIYFGEGSWLTVV.